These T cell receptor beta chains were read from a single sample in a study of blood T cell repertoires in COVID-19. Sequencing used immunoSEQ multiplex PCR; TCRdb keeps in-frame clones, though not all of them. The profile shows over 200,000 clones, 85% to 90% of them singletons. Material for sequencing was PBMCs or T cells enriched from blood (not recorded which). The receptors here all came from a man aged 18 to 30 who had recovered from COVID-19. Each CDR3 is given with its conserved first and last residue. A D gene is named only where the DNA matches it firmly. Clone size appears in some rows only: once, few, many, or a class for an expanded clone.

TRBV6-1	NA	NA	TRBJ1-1	CASSEGVHTEAFF	TGTGCCAGCAGTGAGGGAGTACACACTGAAGCTTTCTTT
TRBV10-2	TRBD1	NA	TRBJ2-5	CASSVDREGQETQYF	TGCGCCAGCAGTGTGGACAGGGAAGGCCAAGAGACCCAGTACTTC
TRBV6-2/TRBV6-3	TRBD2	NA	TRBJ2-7	CASSYPSSGGSNSYEQYF	TGTGCCAGCAGTTACCCGAGTAGCGGGGGGTCCAACTCCTACGAGCAGTACTTC
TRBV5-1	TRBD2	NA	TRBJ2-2	CASSRMLAGEGGELFF	TGCGCCAGCAGCCGAATGTTAGCGGGAGAGGGCGGGGAGCTGTTTTTT
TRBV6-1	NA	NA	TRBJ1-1	CASSESWGRVRTEAFF	TGTGCCAGCAGTGAAAGCTGGGGCAGGGTAAGAACTGAAGCTTTCTTT
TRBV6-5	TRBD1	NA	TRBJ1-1	CASGPGQRTEAFF	TGTGCCAGCGGACCGGGACAGCGCACTGAAGCTTTCTTT
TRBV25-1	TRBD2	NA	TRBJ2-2	CASRGLAGVGDTGELFF	TGTGCCAGCAGAGGACTAGCGGGGGTAGGGGACACCGGGGAGCTGTTTTTT
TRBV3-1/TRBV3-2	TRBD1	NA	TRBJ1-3	CASSQTGVAGNTIYF	TGTGCCAGCAGCCAAACAGGGGTAGCTGGAAACACCATATATTTT
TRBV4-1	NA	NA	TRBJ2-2	CASSQVGYPNTGELFF	TGCGCCAGCAGCCAAGTCGGGTACCCGAACACCGGGGAGCTGTTTTTT
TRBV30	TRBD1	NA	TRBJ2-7	CAWSVGLRIQQGATLSYEQYF	TGTGCCTGGAGTGTAGGACTAAGAATTCAACAGGGGGCTACTCTCTCCTACGAGCAGTACTTC
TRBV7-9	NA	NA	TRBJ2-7	CASSPQSLREQYF	TGTGCCAGCAGCCCCCAATCTTTGAGGGAGCAGTACTTC
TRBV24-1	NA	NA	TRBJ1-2	CATWGGGYGYTF	TGTGCCACCTGGGGCGGCGGCTATGGCTACACCTTC
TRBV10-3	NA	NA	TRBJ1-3	CAISATGSGNTIYF	TGTGCCATCAGTGCTACAGGGTCTGGAAACACCATATATTTT
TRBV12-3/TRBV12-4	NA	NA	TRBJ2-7	CASSARVIYEQYF	TGTGCCAGCAGTGCGCGGGTCATCTACGAGCAGTACTTC
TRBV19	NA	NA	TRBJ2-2	CASTNPQANTGELFF	TGTGCCAGTACCAACCCACAGGCGAACACCGGGGAGCTGTTTTTT
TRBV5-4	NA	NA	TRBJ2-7	CASSFGGSSYEQYF	TGTGCCAGCAGCTTTGGCGGAAGCTCCTACGAGCAGTACTTC
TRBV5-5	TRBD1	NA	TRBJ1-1	CASSFWDRPEAFF	TGTGCCAGCAGCTTCTGGGACAGACCCGAAGCTTTCTTT
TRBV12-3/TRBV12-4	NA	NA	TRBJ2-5	CASSPPYETQYF	TGTGCCAGCAGTCCCCCCTACGAGACCCAGTACTTC
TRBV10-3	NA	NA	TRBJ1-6	CAISSRESSYNSPLHF	TGTGCCATCAGCTCCCGGGAGAGCTCCTATAATTCACCCCTCCACTTT
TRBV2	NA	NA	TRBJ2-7	CASSERGEGEQYF	TGTGCCAGCAGTGAACGGGGAGAAGGAGAGCAGTACTTC
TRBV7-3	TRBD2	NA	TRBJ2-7	CASSLIGGSTYEQYF	TGTGCCAGCAGCTTAATAGGCGGGAGTACCTACGAGCAGTACTTC
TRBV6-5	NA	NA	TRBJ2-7	CASSYWQGPYEQYF	TGTGCCAGCAGTTACTGGCAGGGCCCCTACGAGCAGTACTTC
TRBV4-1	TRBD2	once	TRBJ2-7	CASSQGSGGTSSYEQYF	TGCGCCAGCAGCCAAGGATCTGGCGGGACTAGCTCCTACGAGCAGTACTTC
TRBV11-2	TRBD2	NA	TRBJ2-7	CASSTRTSGTSSEQYF	TGTGCCAGCAGCACACGGACTAGCGGAACCTCTTCCGAGCAGTACTTC
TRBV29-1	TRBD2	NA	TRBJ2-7	CSVVMGLASYEQYF	TGCAGCGTTGTTATGGGACTAGCGTCGTACGAGCAGTACTTC
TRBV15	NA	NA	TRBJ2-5	CATSLSGNPSETQYF	TGTGCCACCAGCCTGAGCGGCAACCCGAGCGAGACCCAGTACTTC
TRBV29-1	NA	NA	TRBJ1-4	CSVQGIANEKLFF	TGCAGCGTACAGGGTATAGCTAATGAAAAACTGTTTTTT
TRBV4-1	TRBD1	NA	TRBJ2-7	CASSQGDRGYEQYF	TGCGCCAGCAGCCAAGGGGACAGGGGATACGAGCAGTACTTC
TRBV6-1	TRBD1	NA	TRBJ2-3	CASSDGTGSGTQYF	TGTGCCAGCAGTGATGGGACAGGGTCTGGCACGCAGTATTTT
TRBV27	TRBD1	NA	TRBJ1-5	CASSLTGSEQPQHF	TGTGCCAGCAGTTTGACAGGGTCGGAACAGCCCCAGCATTTT
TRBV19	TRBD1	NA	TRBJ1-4	CASSLRGQGNEKLFF	TGTGCCAGCTCCCTCAGGGGGCAGGGTAATGAAAAACTGTTTTTT
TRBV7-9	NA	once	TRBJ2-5	CASSSTRGTGETQYF	TGTGCCAGCAGCTCGACTCGCGGAACGGGAGAGACCCAGTACTTC
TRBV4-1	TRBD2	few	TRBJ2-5	CASSPPATSEQETQYF	TGCGCCAGCAGCCCCCCAGCGACTAGCGAACAAGAGACCCAGTACTTC